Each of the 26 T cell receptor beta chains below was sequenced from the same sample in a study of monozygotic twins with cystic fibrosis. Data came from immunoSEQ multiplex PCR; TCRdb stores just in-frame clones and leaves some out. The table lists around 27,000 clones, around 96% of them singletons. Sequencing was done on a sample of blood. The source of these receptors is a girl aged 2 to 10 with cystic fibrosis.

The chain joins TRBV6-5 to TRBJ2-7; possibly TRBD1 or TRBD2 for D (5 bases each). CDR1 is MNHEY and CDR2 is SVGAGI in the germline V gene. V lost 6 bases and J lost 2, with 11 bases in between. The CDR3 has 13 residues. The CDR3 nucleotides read TGTGCCAGCAGCCGGGACGGCACCTACGAGCAGTACTTC. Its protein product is CASSRDGTYEQYF.

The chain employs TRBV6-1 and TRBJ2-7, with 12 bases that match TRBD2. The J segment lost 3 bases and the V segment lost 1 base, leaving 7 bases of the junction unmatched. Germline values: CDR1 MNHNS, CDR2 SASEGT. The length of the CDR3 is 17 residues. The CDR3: CASSEVLAGGPYYEQYF. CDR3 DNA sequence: TGTGCCAGCAGTGAAGTTCTAGCGGGAGGGCCTTACTACGAGCAGTACTTC.

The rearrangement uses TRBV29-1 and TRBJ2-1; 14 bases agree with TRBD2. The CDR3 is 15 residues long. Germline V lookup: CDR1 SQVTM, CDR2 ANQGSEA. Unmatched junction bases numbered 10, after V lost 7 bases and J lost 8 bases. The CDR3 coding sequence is TGCAGCGCCGAAGGGACTAGCGGGAGTGTCTATGAGCAGTTCTTC. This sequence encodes CSAEGTSGSVYEQFF.

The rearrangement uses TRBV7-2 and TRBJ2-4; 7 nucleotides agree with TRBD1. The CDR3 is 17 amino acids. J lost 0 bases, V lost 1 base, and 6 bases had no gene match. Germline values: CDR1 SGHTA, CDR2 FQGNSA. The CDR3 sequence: CASSLEQGLGAKNIQYF. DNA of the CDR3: TGTGCCAGCAGCTTAGAACAGGGGCTGGGAGCCAAAAACATTCAGTACTTC. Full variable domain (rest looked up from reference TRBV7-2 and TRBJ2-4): GAGVSQSPSNKVTEKGKDVELRCDPISGHTALYWYRQSLGQGLEFLIYFQGNSAPDKSGLPSDRFSAERTGGSVSTLTIQRTQQEDSAVYLCASSLEQGLGAKNIQYFGAGTRLSVL.

CDR3 protein: CAWTSQTFSYEQYF. The CDR3 nucleotides are TGTGCCTGGACCTCCCAGACCTTCAGCTACGAGCAGTACTTC. This chain links TRBV30 with TRBJ2-7; D uncertain. Germline CDR1 reads GTSNPN; CDR2 reads SVGIG (reference sequence). V lost 4 bases to trimming and J lost 3 bases, with 16 bases between them. CDR3 length equals 14 residues.

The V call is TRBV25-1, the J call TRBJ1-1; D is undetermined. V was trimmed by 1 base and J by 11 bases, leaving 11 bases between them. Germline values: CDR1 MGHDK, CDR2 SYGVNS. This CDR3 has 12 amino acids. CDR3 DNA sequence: TGTGCCAGCAGTGAATTCGGCAGGATGGCTTTCTTT. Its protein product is CASSEFGRMAFF.

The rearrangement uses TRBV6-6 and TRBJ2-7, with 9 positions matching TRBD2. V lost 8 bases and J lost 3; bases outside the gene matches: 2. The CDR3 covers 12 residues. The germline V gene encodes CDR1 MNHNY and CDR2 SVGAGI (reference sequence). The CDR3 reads CASGLAFYEQYF. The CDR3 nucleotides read TGTGCCAGCGGACTAGCGTTCTACGAGCAGTACTTC.

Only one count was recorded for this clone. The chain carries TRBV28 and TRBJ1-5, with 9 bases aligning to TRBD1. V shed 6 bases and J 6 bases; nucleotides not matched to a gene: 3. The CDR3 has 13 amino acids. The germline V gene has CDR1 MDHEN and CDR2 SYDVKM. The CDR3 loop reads CASSEQGAQPQHF. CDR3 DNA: TGTGCCAGCAGCGAACAGGGGGCTCAGCCCCAGCATTTT.

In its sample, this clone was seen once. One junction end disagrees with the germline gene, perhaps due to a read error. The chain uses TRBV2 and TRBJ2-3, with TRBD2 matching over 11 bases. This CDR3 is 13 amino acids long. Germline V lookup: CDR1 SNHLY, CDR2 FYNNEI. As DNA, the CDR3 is TGTGCCAGCAGTGAGATCGTAGCGGGAGGGCCCCATTTT. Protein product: CASSEIVAGGPHF.

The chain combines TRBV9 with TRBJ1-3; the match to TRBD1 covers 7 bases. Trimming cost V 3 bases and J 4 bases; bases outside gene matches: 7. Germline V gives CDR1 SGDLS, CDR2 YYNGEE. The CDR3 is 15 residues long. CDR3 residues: CASSAADRSGNTIYF. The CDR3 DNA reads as TGTGCCAGCAGCGCAGCGGACAGGTCGGGAAACACCATATATTTT.

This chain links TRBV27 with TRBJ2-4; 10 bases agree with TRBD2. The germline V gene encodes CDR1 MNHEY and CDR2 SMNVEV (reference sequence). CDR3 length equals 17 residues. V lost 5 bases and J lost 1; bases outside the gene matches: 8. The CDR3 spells CASSGSGRLGAKNIQYF. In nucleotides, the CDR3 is TGTGCCAGCAGTGGTAGCGGGAGGTTGGGGGCCAAAAACATTCAGTACTTC.

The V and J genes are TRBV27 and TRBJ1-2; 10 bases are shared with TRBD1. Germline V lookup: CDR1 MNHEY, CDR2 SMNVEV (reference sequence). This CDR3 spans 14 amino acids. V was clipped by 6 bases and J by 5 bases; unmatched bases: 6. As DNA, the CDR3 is TGTGCCAGCAGGATGACAGGGGGCGGTTATGGCTACACCTTC. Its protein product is CASRMTGGGYGYTF.

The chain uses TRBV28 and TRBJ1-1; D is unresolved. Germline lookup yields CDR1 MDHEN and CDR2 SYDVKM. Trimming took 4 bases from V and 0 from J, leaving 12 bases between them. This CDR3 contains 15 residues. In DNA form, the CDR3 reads TGTGCCAGCAGTTATACCCTGTGGCTGAACACTGAAGCTTTCTTT. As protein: CASSYTLWLNTEAFF.

The CDR3 reads CASSVGPYSLSYEQYF. In DNA, the CDR3 is TGTGCCAGCAGCGTAGGGCCCTACTCCCTCTCCTACGAGCAGTACTTC. V gene TRBV9 combines with J gene TRBJ2-7, with D hard to call. Germline CDR1 and CDR2: SGDLS and YYNGEE. Between the trimmed V and J ends, which lost 0 bases and 0 bases, there was a span of 13 bases. The CDR3 has 16 amino acids.

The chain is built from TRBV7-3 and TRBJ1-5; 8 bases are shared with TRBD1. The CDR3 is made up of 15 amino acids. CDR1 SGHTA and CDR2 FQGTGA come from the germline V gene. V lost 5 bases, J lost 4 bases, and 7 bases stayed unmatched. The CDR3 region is CASSPTGQENQPQHF. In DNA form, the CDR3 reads TGTGCCAGCAGCCCTACGGGACAGGAGAATCAGCCCCAGCATTTT. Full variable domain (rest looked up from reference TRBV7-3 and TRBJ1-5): GAGVSQTPSNKVTEKGKYVELRCDPISGHTALYWYRQSLGQGPEFLIYFQGTGAADDSGLPNDRFFAVRPEGSVSTLKIQRTERGDSAVYLCASSPTGQENQPQHFGDGTRLSIL.

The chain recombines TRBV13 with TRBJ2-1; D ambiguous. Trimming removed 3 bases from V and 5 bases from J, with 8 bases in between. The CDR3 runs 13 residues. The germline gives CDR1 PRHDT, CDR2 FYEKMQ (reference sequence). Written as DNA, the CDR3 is TGTGCCAGCAGCTTCGTACTCAACAATGAGCAGTTCTTC. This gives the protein CASSFVLNNEQFF. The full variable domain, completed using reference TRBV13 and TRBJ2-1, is AAGVIQSPRHLIKEKRETATLKCYPIPRHDTVYWYQQGPGQDPQFLISFYEKMQSDKGSIPDRFSAQQFSDYHSELNMSSLELGDSALYFCASSFVLNNEQFFGPGTRLTVL.

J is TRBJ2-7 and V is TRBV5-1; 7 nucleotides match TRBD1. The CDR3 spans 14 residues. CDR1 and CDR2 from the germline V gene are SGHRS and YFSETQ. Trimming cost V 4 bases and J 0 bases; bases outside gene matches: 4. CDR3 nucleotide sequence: TGCGCCAGCAGCCTAGGGGGCGGCTCCTACGAGCAGTACTTC. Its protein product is CASSLGGGSYEQYF.

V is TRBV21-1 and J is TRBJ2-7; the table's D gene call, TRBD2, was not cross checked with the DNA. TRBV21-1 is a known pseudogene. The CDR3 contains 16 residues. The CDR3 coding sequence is TGTGCCAGCAGCAGGAGATCAAAAAATGGAACCTACGAGCAGTACTTC. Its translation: CASSRRSKNGTYEQYF.

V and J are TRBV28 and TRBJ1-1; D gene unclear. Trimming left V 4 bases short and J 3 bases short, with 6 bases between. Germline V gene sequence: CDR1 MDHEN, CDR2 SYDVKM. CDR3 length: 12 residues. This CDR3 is CASSSAHTEAFF. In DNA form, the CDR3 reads TGTGCCAGCAGTTCGGCCCACACTGAAGCTTTCTTT.

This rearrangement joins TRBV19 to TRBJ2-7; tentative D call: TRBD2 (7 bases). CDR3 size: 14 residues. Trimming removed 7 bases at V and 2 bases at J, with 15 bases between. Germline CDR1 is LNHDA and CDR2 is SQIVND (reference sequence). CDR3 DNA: TGTGCCAGTAAAGCAGCGGGACAAACCTACGAGCAGTACTTC. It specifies CASKAAGQTYEQYF. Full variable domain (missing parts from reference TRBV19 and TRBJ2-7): DGGITQSPKYLFRKEGQNVTLSCEQNLNHDAMYWYRQDPGQGLRLIYYSQIVNDFQKGDIAEGYSVSREKKESFPLTVTSAQKNPTAFYLCASKAAGQTYEQYFGPGTRLTVT.

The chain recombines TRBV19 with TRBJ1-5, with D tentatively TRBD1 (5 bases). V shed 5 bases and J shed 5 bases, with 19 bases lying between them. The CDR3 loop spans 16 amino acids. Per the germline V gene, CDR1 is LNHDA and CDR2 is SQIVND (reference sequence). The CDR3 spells CASSPIKTVWHQPQHF. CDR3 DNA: TGTGCCAGTAGTCCAATCAAGACAGTTTGGCATCAGCCCCAGCATTTT. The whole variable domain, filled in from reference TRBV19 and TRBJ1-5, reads DGGITQSPKYLFRKEGQNVTLSCEQNLNHDAMYWYRQDPGQGLRLIYYSQIVNDFQKGDIAEGYSVSREKKESFPLTVTSAQKNPTAFYLCASSPIKTVWHQPQHFGDGTRLSIL.

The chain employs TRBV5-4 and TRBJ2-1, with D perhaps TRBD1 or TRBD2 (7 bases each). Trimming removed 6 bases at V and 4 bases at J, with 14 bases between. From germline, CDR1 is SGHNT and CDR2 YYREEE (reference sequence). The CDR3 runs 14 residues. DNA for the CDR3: TGTGCCAGCACCCGCCAGGGGGGGTACAATGAGCAGTTCTTC. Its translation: CASTRQGGYNEQFF.

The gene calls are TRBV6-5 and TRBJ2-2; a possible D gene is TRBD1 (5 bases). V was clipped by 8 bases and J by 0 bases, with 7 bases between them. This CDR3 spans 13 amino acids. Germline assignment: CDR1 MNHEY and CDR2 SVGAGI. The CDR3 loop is CASGRANTGELFF. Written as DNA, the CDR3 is TGTGCCAGCGGCAGGGCGAACACCGGGGAGCTGTTTTTT.

CDR3 residues: CASSEGPRSAQYF. The CDR3, as DNA: TGTGCCAGTAGTGAGGGACCCCGCTCCGCCCAGTACTTC. The chain combines TRBV19 with TRBJ2-5, with D possibly called TRBD1 or TRBD2 (5 bases each). This CDR3 has 13 amino acids. The germline CDR1 and CDR2 sequences are LNHDA and SQIVND (reference sequence). V gave up 5 bases and J gave up 9 bases, with 16 bases separating them.

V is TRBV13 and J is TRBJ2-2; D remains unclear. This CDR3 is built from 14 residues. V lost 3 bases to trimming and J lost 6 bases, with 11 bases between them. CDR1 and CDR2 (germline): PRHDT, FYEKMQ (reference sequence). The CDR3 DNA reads TGTGCCAGCAGCTTGGATGTCGCCCCCGGGGAGCTGTTTTTT. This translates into CASSLDVAPGELFF.

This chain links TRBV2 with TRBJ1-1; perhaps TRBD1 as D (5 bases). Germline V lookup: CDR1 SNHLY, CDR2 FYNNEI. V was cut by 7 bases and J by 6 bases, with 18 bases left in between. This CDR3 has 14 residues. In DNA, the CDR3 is TGTGCCAGCACCCAACCATCCGAGGGACCTGAAGCTTTCTTT. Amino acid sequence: CASTQPSEGPEAFF.